These 25 T cell receptor beta chains were all obtained from the same sample, sequenced in a study of T cell responses to AZD1222 COVID-19 vaccine. The table came from immunoSEQ multiplex PCR; TCRdb's copy has only in-frame clones and leaves some out. The sample includes over 65,000 clones, roughly nine tenths seen only once; the top ten take around 6.7%. The starting material was peripheral blood, obtained on day 0 of AZD1222 vaccination. The origin of the receptors is an adult in good health.

The table lists this clone with a count of one. This sequence joins TRBV25-1 and TRBJ2-3, with D unclear. Trimming pared 1 base from V and 2 bases from J, leaving 10 bases between. Germline CDR1 MGHDK, CDR2 SYGVNS. There are 15 residues in the CDR3. The CDR3 protein is CASSEFSNPTDTQYF. In DNA form, the CDR3 reads TGTGCCAGCAGTGAATTTAGTAATCCCACAGATACGCAGTATTTT.

This clone was seen just once. The chain links TRBV19 to TRBJ1-2; weak D call: TRBD1 (6 bases). V was cut by 3 bases and J by 3 bases, with 11 bases left in between. The CDR3 contains 14 residues. Germline CDR1 LNHDA, CDR2 SQIVND (reference sequence). CDR3 coding DNA: TGTGCCAGTAGTATTTTGGACAGCGACTATGGCTACACCTTC. It yields the protein CASSILDSDYGYTF. Filled out from reference TRBV19 and TRBJ1-2, the complete variable domain reads DGGITQSPKYLFRKEGQNVTLSCEQNLNHDAMYWYRQDPGQGLRLIYYSQIVNDFQKGDIAEGYSVSREKKESFPLTVTSAQKNPTAFYLCASSILDSDYGYTFGSGTRLTVV.

The CDR3 nucleotides are TGCGCCAGCAGCCAGGAGATGGGACAGTATTCACCCCTCCACTTT. It yields the protein CASSQEMGQYSPLHF. V and J are TRBV4-3 and TRBJ1-6; TRBD1 matches 7 bases. V was pared by 3 bases and J by 8 bases, with 7 bases of the junction left unmatched. Germline CDR1 and CDR2: LGHNA and YSLEER. The length of the CDR3 is 15 residues.

CDR3 sequence: CSVEDQGTSGYYEQYF. The CDR3 DNA sequence: TGCAGCGTTGAAGACCAAGGGACTAGCGGGTATTACGAGCAGTACTTC. The genes are TRBV29-1 and TRBJ2-7, with 12 nucleotides matching TRBD2. J lost 4 bases, V lost 0 bases, and 7 bases had no gene match. CDR3 length: 16 amino acids. In germline, CDR1 is SQVTM, CDR2 ANQGSEA.

This chain uses TRBV29-1 with TRBJ1-5, with D tentatively TRBD1 (6 bases). V dropped 7 bases and J dropped 7 bases, with 23 bases sitting between them. Per germline, CDR1 SQVTM and CDR2 ANQGSEA. There are 15 residues in the CDR3. The CDR3 region has the DNA TGCAGCGCTGGGGAACAGGGCGCGGGGGGGCAGCCCCAGCATTTT. It is translated as CSAGEQGAGGQPQHF.

The rearrangement uses TRBV7-8 and TRBJ1-6, with 8 bases that match TRBD1. CDR1 is SGHVS, CDR2 FQNEAQ, per germline. This CDR3 comprises 15 residues. V shed 3 bases and J 14 bases; nucleotides not matched to a gene: 12. CDR3 nucleotides: TGTGCCAGCAGCTTGGGACAGGTTATAATTCAATCCCTCCACTTT. This encodes CASSLGQVIIQSLHF.

The genes are TRBV7-2 and TRBJ1-5; a weak D match, TRBD1 (6 bases). From germline, CDR1 is SGHTA and CDR2 FQGNSA. CDR3 length: 14 residues. Trimming left V 5 bases short and J 1 base short, with 9 bases between. The CDR3 DNA reads TGTGCCAGCAGCCTGGACAGCAGCAATCAGCCCCAGCATTTT. Translation gives CASSLDSSNQPQHF. The variable domain in full, with the rest retrieved from reference TRBV7-2 and TRBJ1-5, is GAGVSQSPSNKVTEKGKDVELRCDPISGHTALYWYRQSLGQGLEFLIYFQGNSAPDKSGLPSDRFSAERTGGSVSTLTIQRTQQEDSAVYLCASSLDSSNQPQHFGDGTRLSIL.

This chain joins TRBV6-5 and TRBJ2-2; a possible D gene is TRBD2 (6 bases). The CDR3 is made up of 12 amino acids. Trimming stripped 5 bases from V and 9 bases from J, with 10 bases between. CDR1 MNHEY and CDR2 SVGAGI come from the germline V gene. CDR3 loop: CASSSRDWELFF. CDR3 bases: TGTGCCAGCAGTAGCCGGGACTGGGAGCTGTTTTTT.

The genes are TRBV10-3 and TRBJ1-5; unclear D gene. The germline V gene has CDR1 ENHRY and CDR2 SYGVKD. The V end lost 0 bases, the J end lost 0 bases, and 6 bases lay between the germline ends. CDR3 size: 15 residues. The CDR3 coding sequence is TGTGCCATCAGTGAGTCGGGTTATAGCAATCAGCCCCAGCATTTT. Translating gives CAISESGYSNQPQHF.

The chain links TRBV7-2 to TRBJ2-2, with 10 nucleotides matching TRBD1. V lost 4 bases and J lost 1; bases outside the gene matches: 6. In germline, CDR1 is SGHTA, CDR2 FQGNSA. The CDR3 sequence is 17 residues long. CDR3 nucleotides: TGTGCCAGCAGCTACCCTAGGACAGGGGGGAACACCGGGGAGCTGTTTTTT. It encodes CASSYPRTGGNTGELFF.

The chain employs TRBV10-3 and TRBJ1-1; D is possibly TRBD1 (5 bases). Germline V gene lookup returns CDR1 ENHRY and CDR2 SYGVKD. The CDR3 has 14 amino acids. V was cut by 3 bases and J by 3 bases, with 11 bases left in between. DNA of the CDR3: TGTGCCATCAGTGAAGGGGAATGGGACACTGAAGCTTTCTTT. Protein sequence: CAISEGEWDTEAFF.

The rearrangement joins TRBV18 to TRBJ2-7, with a possible D match to TRBD2 (5 bases). CDR3 length: 16 residues. The germline V gene has CDR1 KGHSH and CDR2 LQKENI. V shed 3 bases and J shed 1 base, with 16 bases lying between them. In DNA form, the CDR3 reads TGTGCCAGCTCACCCTTAGTCGGGGTGGGATCCTACGAGCAGTACTTC. Translating it yields CASSPLVGVGSYEQYF.

The chain combines TRBV27 with TRBJ2-7, with 11 bases matching TRBD2. This CDR3 comprises 15 residues. The V and J ends lost 0 bases and 3 bases, in that order; junction bases with no gene match: 1. The germline gives CDR1 MNHEY, CDR2 SMNVEV (reference sequence). The CDR3 is CASSLSGTSGYEQYF. DNA for the CDR3: TGTGCCAGCAGTTTATCGGGGACTAGCGGCTACGAGCAGTACTTC.

This chain joins TRBV5-8 and TRBJ1-5, with a tentative D call TRBD1 (5 bases). V was pared by 0 bases and J by 0 bases, with 7 bases between. The germline V gene encodes CDR1 SGHTS and CDR2 YDEGEE. The CDR3 sequence is 15 residues long. The CDR3 nucleotides read TGTGCCAGCAGCTTGGTAGGGGATAGCAATCAGCCCCAGCATTTT. Translating gives CASSLVGDSNQPQHF. The variable domain in full, with the rest retrieved from reference TRBV5-8 and TRBJ1-5, is EAGVTQSPTHLIKTRGQQATLRCSPISGHTSVYWYQQALGLGLQFLLWYDEGEERNRGNFPPRFSGRQFPNYSSELNVNALELEDSALYLCASSLVGDSNQPQHFGDGTRLSIL.

This sequence joins TRBV7-3 and TRBJ2-2; unclear D gene. The CDR3 extends over 13 amino acids. Germline V gene data show CDR1 as SGHTA and CDR2 as FQGTGA. The V and J ends lost 3 bases and 2 bases respectively, with 4 bases between them. DNA of the CDR3: TGTGCCAGCAGCTTTTCTAACACCGGGGAGCTGTTTTTT. Amino acids: CASSFSNTGELFF. Combining the CDR3 with reference TRBV7-3 and TRBJ2-2 gives the whole variable domain GAGVSQTPSNKVTEKGKYVELRCDPISGHTALYWYRQSLGQGPEFLIYFQGTGAADDSGLPNDRFFAVRPEGSVSTLKIQRTERGDSAVYLCASSFSNTGELFFGEGSRLTVL.

The genes are TRBV18 and TRBJ2-3; 10 positions agree with TRBD2. CDR1 is KGHSH and CDR2 is LQKENI in the germline V gene. After removal of 3 bases from V and 3 bases from J, the junction contained 6 bases not matched to a gene. There are 16 residues in the CDR3. DNA of the CDR3: TGTGCCAGCTCACCCACCGCTAGCGGGAGAACAGATACGCAGTATTTT. This codes for CASSPTASGRTDTQYF.

The chain uses TRBV10-2 and TRBJ2-5; D not resolved. This CDR3 comprises 10 residues. V was cut by 5 bases and J by 4 bases, with 2 bases left in between. Germline V gene lookup returns CDR1 WSHSY and CDR2 SAAADI. The CDR3 bases are TGCGCCAGCAGTTCAGAGACCCAGTACTTC. Protein: CASSSETQYF.

The sample holds a few counts of this clone. The chain recombines TRBV19 with TRBJ1-2; 7 positions agree with TRBD1. The CDR3 has 14 amino acids. After removal of 9 bases from V and 0 bases from J, the junction contained 7 bases not matched to a gene. Germline loops: CDR1 LNHDA, CDR2 SQIVND (reference sequence). The CDR3 DNA sequence: TGTGCCAGCAGATACGGGACAGCTAACTATGGCTACACCTTC. Protein: CASRYGTANYGYTF.

V is TRBV7-9 and J is TRBJ2-2, with 7 bases aligning to TRBD1. V lost 4 bases, J lost 9 bases, and 11 bases stayed unmatched. This CDR3 is 15 amino acids long. The germline CDR1 and CDR2 sequences are SEHNR and FQNEAQ (reference sequence). As DNA, the CDR3 is TGTGCCAGCAGCTCCGGGACAGATCCCTTCCGGGAGCTGTTTTTT. Protein sequence: CASSSGTDPFRELFF.

The V and J genes are TRBV14 and TRBJ1-1, with D hard to call. CDR1 is SGHDN, CDR2 FVKESK, per germline. The CDR3 sequence is 13 residues long. Trimming left V 1 base short and J 4 bases short, with 7 bases between. Written as DNA, the CDR3 is TGTGCCAGCAGCCAAGTGGTGGGCACTGAAGCTTTCTTT. Residues: CASSQVVGTEAFF.

The genes are TRBV10-2 and TRBJ1-1, with a possible D match to TRBD1 (5 bases). V lost 2 bases and J 0 bases, leaving 13 bases between the germline ends. The CDR3 has 16 residues. CDR1 WSHSY and CDR2 SAAADI come from the germline V gene. The CDR3 DNA follows: TGCGCCAGCAGTGAGCGTCGGGGCTTGATGAACACTGAAGCTTTCTTT. Residues: CASSERRGLMNTEAFF.

The V call is TRBV28, the J call TRBJ2-1; the match to TRBD2 covers 15 bases. Germline CDR1 reads MDHEN; CDR2 reads SYDVKM. Losses at the gene ends were 7 bases for V and 6 bases for J; bases not matched to a gene: 10. This CDR3 is built from 17 residues. The CDR3 sequence is CASIRTSGRARANEQFF. CDR3 sequence (DNA): TGTGCCAGCATCAGGACTAGCGGGAGGGCCAGGGCCAATGAGCAGTTCTTC.

The chain recombines TRBV10-2 with TRBJ1-1; the D is unclear. V was clipped by 0 bases and J by 4 bases, with 9 bases between them. Germline V gene sequence: CDR1 WSHSY, CDR2 SAAADI. The CDR3 has 14 amino acids. The CDR3 coding sequence is TGCGCCAGCAGTGAGTCTCCTCGGGGCACTGAAGCTTTCTTT. It codes for CASSESPRGTEAFF.

This rearrangement joins TRBV6-4 to TRBJ1-2; 7 nucleotides match TRBD1. Germline V gene lookup returns CDR1 MRHNA and CDR2 SNTAGT. This CDR3 contains 14 residues. V lost 3 bases and J lost 5; bases outside the gene matches: 6. CDR3 sequence: CASSESGRGYGYTF. The CDR3 DNA follows: TGTGCCAGCAGTGAAAGTGGCAGGGGGTATGGCTACACCTTC.

V and J are TRBV12-3 or TRBV12-4 and TRBJ1-5; D is unresolved. The CDR3 is 13 residues long. V was cut by 6 bases and J by 3 bases, with 9 bases left in between. Written as DNA, the CDR3 is TGTGCCAGCAGCCTCACAGTCAATCAGCCCCAGCATTTT. Its translation is CASSLTVNQPQHF.